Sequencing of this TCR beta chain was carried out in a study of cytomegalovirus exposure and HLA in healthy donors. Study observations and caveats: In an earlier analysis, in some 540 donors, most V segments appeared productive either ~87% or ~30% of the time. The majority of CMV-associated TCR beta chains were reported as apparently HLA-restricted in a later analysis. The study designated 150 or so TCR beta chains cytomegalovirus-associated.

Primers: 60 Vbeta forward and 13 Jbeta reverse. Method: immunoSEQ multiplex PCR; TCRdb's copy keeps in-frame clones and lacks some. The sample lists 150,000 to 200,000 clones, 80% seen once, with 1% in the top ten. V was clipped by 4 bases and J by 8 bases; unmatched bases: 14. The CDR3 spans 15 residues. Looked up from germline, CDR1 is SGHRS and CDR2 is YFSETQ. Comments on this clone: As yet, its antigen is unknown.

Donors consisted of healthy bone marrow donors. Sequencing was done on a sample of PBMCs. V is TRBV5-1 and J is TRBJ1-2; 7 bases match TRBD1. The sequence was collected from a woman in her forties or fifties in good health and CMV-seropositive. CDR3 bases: TGCGCCAGCAGCACAGATCCAGGGGGTACGGGGGGCTACACCTTC. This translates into CASSTDPGGTGGYTF. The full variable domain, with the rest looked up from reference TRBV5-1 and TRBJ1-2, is KAGVTQTPRYLIKTRGQQVTLSCSPISGHRSVSWYQQTPGQGLQFLFEYFSETQRNKGNFPGRFSGRQFSNSRSEMNVSTLELGDSALYLCASSTDPGGTGGYTFGSGTRLTVV.